This T cell receptor (beta chain) was found in a study of T-cell reconstitution after alpha-beta-depleted transplantation in children. It was with unique molecular identifiers that the TCRbeta library was prepared. A single record per CDR3 protein comes from TCRdb applying MiXCR to the PCR reads. The data hold 300,000 or so distinct CDR3 sequences, with over 8% observed a single time. This clonotype was observed at least ten times. The CDR3 is made up of 11 amino acids. Trimming stripped 1 base from V and 5 bases from J, with 2 bases between. Germline V gene sequence: CDR1 ENHRY, CDR2 SYGVKD. Sequenced material: PBMCs from the stem cell graft donor, taken from the stem cell graft. The clonotype was recovered from a human donor who donated a stem cell graft to a child with SCID. V gene TRBV10-3 combines with J gene TRBJ2-5; D gene uncertain. CDR3 sequence: CAISEWETQYF. CDR3 nucleotides: TGTGCCATCAGTGAGTGGGAGACCCAGTACTTC.